This is a list of T cell receptor beta chains from one sample in a study of identical twins. TCRdb reanalysed the 5' RACE reads using MiXCR and keeps one entry per CDR3 protein. This table holds some 460,000 distinct CDR3 sequences, 14% found once. This same sample was also taken into another study, of yellow fever vaccine responses in identical twins.

The source material was CD4+ T cells sorted from blood. The receptors stem from a woman in her late teens or twenties in good health. The conserved cysteine and the conserved F or W are not part of the CDR3 here. The order of the fields is J gene, V gene, CDR3 protein.

j_call: TRBJ2-4; v_call: TRBV20-1; cdr3_aa: SARDSGAKNIQY
j_call: TRBJ2-5; v_call: TRBV25-1; cdr3_aa: ASSDDTGRKETQY
j_call: TRBJ2-3; v_call: TRBV7-2; cdr3_aa: ASSLGISVPDTQY
j_call: TRBJ1-1; v_call: TRBV5-1; cdr3_aa: ASSSQGARTEAF
j_call: TRBJ2-1; v_call: TRBV20-1; cdr3_aa: SANPRTSGGPYNEQF
j_call: TRBJ1-2; v_call: TRBV19; cdr3_aa: ASSSGLNYGYT
j_call: TRBJ2-3; v_call: TRBV20-1; cdr3_aa: SATRGSSTDTQY
j_call: TRBJ1-6; v_call: TRBV6-1; cdr3_aa: ASSPGTAPWPLH
j_call: TRBJ2-5; v_call: TRBV2; cdr3_aa: ASSAAEGAGGLETQY
j_call: TRBJ2-7; v_call: TRBV5-1; cdr3_aa: ASSTGTLADYEQY
j_call: TRBJ1-1; v_call: TRBV9; cdr3_aa: ASRGVGTEAF
j_call: TRBJ2-1; v_call: TRBV6-5; cdr3_aa: ASSYVRGLDEQF
j_call: TRBJ2-1; v_call: TRBV5-5; cdr3_aa: ASSLEGGALNEQF
j_call: TRBJ2-4; v_call: TRBV20-1; cdr3_aa: STREFKDIQY
j_call: TRBJ1-1; v_call: TRBV5-6; cdr3_aa: ASSLVALMNTEAF
j_call: TRBJ1-1; v_call: TRBV10-3; cdr3_aa: AIANHRGGMNTEAF
j_call: TRBJ2-3; v_call: TRBV14; cdr3_aa: ASSQERALAGFVDTQY
j_call: TRBJ2-5; v_call: TRBV14; cdr3_aa: ASSQRTGGKETQY
j_call: TRBJ2-7; v_call: TRBV5-1; cdr3_aa: ASSLQPSGGTEQY
j_call: TRBJ2-5; v_call: TRBV29-1; cdr3_aa: SVIVGGETQY
j_call: TRBJ2-3; v_call: TRBV18; cdr3_aa: ASSPPETGISGTQY
j_call: TRBJ1-3; v_call: TRBV5-4; cdr3_aa: ASSVNRGNTIY
j_call: TRBJ2-2; v_call: TRBV11-2; cdr3_aa: ASSLALRGYTGELF
j_call: TRBJ2-2; v_call: TRBV6-1; cdr3_aa: ASRPVFTGELF
j_call: TRBJ2-5; v_call: TRBV7-9; cdr3_aa: ASRLAGGEETQY
j_call: TRBJ2-7; v_call: TRBV20-1; cdr3_aa: SARPLAGVLDEQY
j_call: TRBJ2-3; v_call: TRBV29-1; cdr3_aa: SVGADTQY
j_call: TRBJ2-2; v_call: TRBV10-3; cdr3_aa: AISDGAGNTGELF
j_call: TRBJ2-7; v_call: TRBV5-4; cdr3_aa: ASSPGPDSSREQY
j_call: TRBJ1-2; v_call: TRBV18; cdr3_aa: ASSPDSEGYT
j_call: TRBJ2-5; v_call: TRBV18; cdr3_aa: ASSLNSQGVTRIETQY
j_call: TRBJ2-7; v_call: TRBV12-3/TRBV12-4; cdr3_aa: ASSLTSGVGQY
j_call: TRBJ2-5; v_call: TRBV3-1; cdr3_aa: ASSQELAQY
j_call: TRBJ1-5; v_call: TRBV20-1; cdr3_aa: SARSSGVNQPQH
j_call: TRBJ2-7; v_call: TRBV3-1; cdr3_aa: ASSQAVLYEQY